Listed here is a single TCR beta chain. The target antigen is unknown. This table comes from immunoSEQ multiplex PCR, and its TCRdb copy is limited to in-frame clones, with some not included. This table has around 620,000 clones, 90% to 95% appearing once. Naive CD8 isolation took CD45RO-negative cells positively selected for CCR7 and excluded terminally differentiated effector memory CD45RA+ cells. Adult donors, all healthy and HIV-negative, had no recent acute infections or vaccinations. V shed 0 bases and J shed 3 bases, with 13 bases lying between them. There are 15 residues in the CDR3. The germline CDR1 and CDR2 sequences are SGHKS and YYEKEE (reference sequence). These data belong to a study of shared clonotypes between healthy human individuals. At the level of the study: The donor pool was made up of two women and three men aged 18 to 49.

General study points: Clonotype sharing among the donors was expected to vary with sequencing depth. Only blood was sampled, and tissue TCR repertoires likely differ from blood ones.

The chain joins TRBV5-5 to TRBJ2-7, with D unresolved. The sample comprised naive CD8+ T cells sorted from blood. The sequence derives from a woman aged 25 to 39 in good health. The CDR3 sequence: CASSLARETFYEQYF. DNA for the CDR3: TGTGCCAGCAGCTTGGCCCGAGAGACATTCTACGAGCAGTACTTC.